This paragraph covers one T cell receptor (beta chain) sequence. Its antigen specificity is not known. Within one base of it there is no much larger clone, and no base qualities were kept. The cohort comprised 550 to 700 healthy bone marrow donors. Cohort members were all nominally healthy when sampled, although unrecorded immune exposures were likely present. The donor was CMV seropositive and was included in the group of 270 or so seropositive cohort members. Each donor provided a peripheral blood sample, and peripheral blood mononuclear cells were used for TCR beta sequencing. The Qiagen DNeasy Blood Extraction Kit was used to extract genomic DNA from the blood cell samples. This entry is derived from a study of cytomegalovirus exposure and HLA in healthy donors (dated by TCRdb to the late 2010s). Some background on the complete study: In an earlier analysis of fewer than 750 of the donors, about 260 Gb of sequence data and about 110 million unique TCR beta sequences from roughly 200 million T cells were reported. An early release covering about 600 HLA-typed donors comprised approximately 300 gigabases of sequencing data and tens of millions of unique TCR sequences. Of the roughly 430 genotyped donors, approximately 82% fell in the genetic ancestry cluster associated with self-reported Caucasian donors. The study was designed to test whether signatures of past pathogen exposure could be identified by cataloging public T cell receptors. Using immunosequencing, the study profiled T cell repertoires from 666 subjects and related those repertoires to cytomegalovirus serostatus. A separate validation cohort of 100 to 150 different subjects was used in addition to the roughly 670-subject first cohort. High-throughput TCR immunosequencing, statistical association of individual TCRs with disease status, and machine learning were combined to predict cytomegalovirus infection status. In a later analysis, previously published TCR beta repertoires from fewer than 750 donors were re-analyzed and high-resolution HLA genotyping was added so that TCR occurrence patterns could be studied. Rather than drawing on any new phenotypic data, the later analysis identified candidate immune exposures from TCR beta sequences and the way those sequences occurred across donors. An earlier analysis of 587 of the donors used high-throughput TCR beta sequencing to judge whether each TCR beta V gene segment behaved as functional or pseudogenic. Donor age, sex, ethnicity and CMV serostatus were collected together with the repertoire data. A later genetic analysis used genome-wide SNP genotypes for about three fifths of the 666 donors, treating that subset as a discovery cohort. All discovery cohort repertoires had been generated using a single sequencing platform. HLA typing covered class I and class II loci at four-digit resolution. The number of typed donors differed by locus: about 620-630 for A, B, C, DRB1 and DQB1; 500 to 550 for DQA1; approximately 610 for DPA1; and approximately 450 for DPB1. Four or five DR-DQ haplotypes were handled as single units for association and clustering, since linkage in the cohort was strong. Across about 380 genotyped donors of the cohort, an average of roughly 250,000 unique TCR beta nucleotide sequences per donor were sequenced, and approximately 17% of those sequences were non-productive. Study-wide findings and limitations: In an earlier analysis of some 500 of the donors, most TCR beta V segments were observed in productive rearrangements about 90% or about 30% of the time, broadly matching IMGT annotations. According to the authors, the approach could potentially be generalized to other disease states and immunological phenotypes. A total of 150 or so TCR beta chains were listed by the study as associated with cytomegalovirus. Correlated functional status among segregating V segments might be attributable to linkage disequilibrium, but an unknown experimental factor could not be ruled out. HLA typing was unavailable for some donors at each locus, so association tests used only the typed subset. A further reported finding was that TCR beta sequences accurately predicted the HLA-A and HLA-B alleles for most subjects in the first cohort. A later analysis found that HLA-associated TCR beta chains were more clonally expanded and had lower generation probabilities than equally common non-associated chains. V-gene and J-gene trimming of TCR beta chains was associated with a missense DCLRE1C variant in a later genetic analysis, and the association was replicated in an independent cohort. In a later analysis, around 17,000 TCR beta sequences were associated with specific HLA alleles at a false discovery rate of 0.05. In vitro tests confirmed that a few of the cytomegalovirus-associated TCR beta chains recognize cytomegalovirus antigens. This cohort had only TCR beta chains sequenced, and the lack of alpha or paired-chain data limited which features could be detected. Several of the top co-occurrence clusters appeared to be linked to parvovirus B19, influenza, CMV and Epstein-Barr virus, according to a later analysis. When HLA alleles, especially DR and DQ, strongly co-occurred, attributing TCR associations to individual alleles was difficult. The sequencing pipeline was judged likely to have produced a cluster of highly shared sequence variants as a technical artifact. For the cohort, immune exposure information was limited to CMV serostatus. In both the original and validation cohorts, the classifier was reported to diagnose cytomegalovirus status with high specificity and sensitivity. Most TCR sequences were observed very rarely across donors, whereas some public TCRs were present in many individuals. According to a later genetic analysis, donors in an Asian-associated ancestry cluster had fewer N-insertions in productive TCRs than the approximately 700-donor mean. Because counts were too low, approximately 15 rarely observed V segments, including chromosome 9 orphons, were excluded from the earlier analysis of 500 to 700 of the donors. A later analysis found that most CMV-associated TCR beta chains appeared HLA-restricted, with HLA associations seemingly driven largely by CMV exposure. Roughly uniform sequencing depth across donors was assumed in presence/absence analyses, although this assumption may not hold. In a later analysis, the rate of TCR association differed among HLA loci, with DRB1 alleles having the most associated TCRs and HLA-C alleles having the fewest. Because the 87-base-pair reads could not distinguish some IMGT-functional V segments, including TRBV6-2 and TRBV6-3, those segments were excluded.

Library generation was performed with the immunoSEQ multiplex PCR assay. For the multiplex PCR, a mixture combining 60 forward primers for TCR Vbeta segments and 13 reverse primers for TCR Jbeta segments was used. The CDR3 region of rearranged TCR beta genes was amplified from genomic DNA by a multiplex PCR assay. The Illumina HiSeq System was used to sequence the amplified TCR beta libraries as 87-base-pair reads. The original methods were these. A later analysis counted about 80 million unique TCR beta chains across the 600 to 850 repertoires, and around 9.9 million of these chains were shared by at least two donors. Raw reads were error-corrected and collapsed into unique sequences by a nearest-neighbor algorithm in which closely related sequences were merged to remove PCR and sequencing errors. CDR3 sequences were aligned to IMGT reference sequences to assign V, D and J gene segments. For a sequence to be retained, at least a six-nucleotide match to both a V gene segment and a J gene segment was required. A rearrangement was called productive if the CDR3 had no stop codons and remained in frame with V and J, and every other rearrangement was called non-productive. CDR3 was defined according to IMGT convention as the region running from the second conserved V-encoded cysteine to the conserved J-encoded phenylalanine. The earlier analysis of 587 of the donors excluded sequences that lacked an unambiguous match to a single V gene segment. In an earlier analysis of around 590 of the donors, a V segment was called functional when productive rearrangements were above 56.7%, and segregating when the standard deviation between donors exceeded 5%. A statistical classification framework was built for diagnosing cytomegalovirus status from the catalog of TCR beta chain sequences. V and J gene assignment, in a later analysis, came from comparing TCR nucleotide sequences with IMGT/GENE-DB human TR gene sequences. In a later analysis, CDR3 sequences and most-parsimonious VDJ recombination scenarios were assigned using the TCRdist pipeline. In a later analysis, each TCR beta chain was defined by its CDR3 amino acid sequence together with its V-gene family, and reads without a unique V-gene family were excluded. As a way to deal with suspected cross-contamination and a sequencing artifact, a later analysis dropped 450 to 600 nucleotide sequences that were highly shared and had low generation probability. For each public chain, a later analysis derived a clonal expansion index from normalized ranks of inferred template counts within each repertoire. Generation probabilities in a later analysis came from a VDJ recombination model fitted to out-of-frame rearrangements, and those results were checked against IGoR. In a later analysis, hypergeometric tests were used to score TCR-TCR, TCR-HLA and TCR-CMV co-occurrence, with a repertoire-size bias correction applied to TCR pairs. To estimate false discovery rates, a later analysis permuted the HLA or CMV assignments 20 times. In a later analysis, co-occurring TCRs were grouped using DBSCAN, and TCRdist sequence similarity was added for clustering within HLA-allele-positive subsets. Repertoires with fewer than 30,000 or more than 120,000 public chains, plus five repertoires with anomalous nucleotide sharing, were excluded from co-occurrence clustering. TCRdb obtained this table from immuneACCESS and retained in-frame rearrangements with V and J assigned. These tables miss some clones; where compared with another copy, unresolved V genes account for less than half of the shortfall, and the remainder is unexplained. Clone size and V and J calls were adopted from that table, with D and trimming inferred from the DNA. This sample is represented by about 160,000 clones; approximately 84% of them were singletons. The top ten constitute roughly 6.2% of the sample.

From the cysteine up to the phenylalanine, the CDR3 has a length of 17 residues. Only CDR3 DNA is held: 51 bases, read in frame from base 1. Material for sequencing was PBMCs. In this chain, TRBV21-1 is recombined with TRBJ2-1; the table calls TRBD2, which could not be checked here. TRBV21-1 is a pseudogene locus. This receptor was identified in a male donor in good health and CMV-seropositive. The DNA sequence is given as TGTGCCAGCAGCAAAGGGGCCGGGACTAGCGGGAGGGCCGGGAAGTTCTTC. Its product reads: CASSKGAGTSGRAGKFF.